These 21 T cell receptor beta chains share one sample of origin, sequenced in a study of shared clonotypes between healthy human individuals. Assay: immunoSEQ multiplex PCR; the TCRdb copy retains only in-frame clones and omits some. The repertoire holds some 550,000 clones, with more than 95% as singletons. The sample consisted of naive CD4+ T cells sorted from blood. Subset described: CD45RA+ positively selected. Receptors originate from a young woman in good health.

The V gene is TRBV5-1, the J gene TRBJ1-2, with a weak D call TRBD1 (5 bases). Trimming shortened V by 4 bases and J by 0 bases, and 7 bases separated the two germline ends. The CDR3 runs to 13 residues. CDR1 is SGHRS, CDR2 YFSETQ, per germline. The CDR3 DNA reads TGCGCCAGCAGCCGGGGACCTAACTATGGCTACACCTTC. This codes for CASSRGPNYGYTF.

The chain recombines TRBV6-1 with TRBJ2-7; D perhaps matches TRBD2 (6 bases). V was clipped by 10 bases and J by 1 base, with 14 bases between them. This CDR3 has 13 amino acids. In germline, CDR1 is MNHNS, CDR2 SASEGT. The DNA for the CDR3 is TGTGCCACCCAGGGACTTAGGTCCTACGAGCAGTACTTC. This translates into CATQGLRSYEQYF.

This clone was observed a single time. This chain uses TRBV18 with TRBJ2-5; tentative D call: TRBD1 (5 bases). From germline, CDR1 is KGHSH and CDR2 LQKENI. There are 14 residues in the CDR3. V was cut by 0 bases and J by 5 bases, with 10 bases left in between. The CDR3 loop reads CASSPPGVRETQYF. The CDR3 DNA reads TGTGCCAGCTCACCACCAGGGGTGCGGGAGACCCAGTACTTC.

This chain joins TRBV5-5 and TRBJ2-7; 9 nucleotides match TRBD1. This CDR3 has 14 amino acids. V was pared by 4 bases and J by 0 bases, with 2 bases of the junction left unmatched. Germline-derived CDR1 and CDR2 are SGHKS and YYEKEE (reference sequence). The CDR3 nucleotides read TGTGCCAGCAGCGGGACAGGGAGCTCCTACGAGCAGTACTTC. It yields the protein CASSGTGSSYEQYF. Drawing the rest from reference TRBV5-5 and TRBJ2-7, the complete variable domain is DAGVTQSPTHLIKTRGQQVTLRCSPISGHKSVSWYQQVLGQGPQFIFQYYEKEERGRGNFPDRFSARQFPNYSSELNVNALLLGDSALYLCASSGTGSSYEQYFGPGTRLTVT.

V and J are TRBV11-2 and TRBJ2-3; a possible D gene is TRBD2 (5 bases). This CDR3 comprises 15 residues. Germline V gene lookup returns CDR1 SGHAT and CDR2 FQNNGV. V was shortened by 1 base and J by 2 bases, with 10 bases between the two germline ends. DNA for the CDR3: TGTGCCAGCAGCTTAGGGACTTCCCTCACAGATACGCAGTATTTT. Encoded protein: CASSLGTSLTDTQYF.

This clone was counted a few times. This chain joins TRBV11-2 and TRBJ1-1; a possible D gene is TRBD1 (5 bases). The CDR3 totals 14 residues. Trimming removed 5 bases at V and 0 bases at J, with 10 bases between. Germline CDR1 reads SGHAT; CDR2 reads FQNNGV. DNA for the CDR3: TGTGCCAGCAGCCAGGGACTGATGAACACTGAAGCTTTCTTT. Protein product: CASSQGLMNTEAFF. Based on the CDR3 plus reference TRBV11-2 and TRBJ1-1, the full variable domain is EAGVAQSPRYKIIEKRQSVAFWCNPISGHATLYWYQQILGQGPKLLIQFQNNGVVDDSQLPKDRFSAERLKGVDSTLKIQPAKLEDSAVYLCASSQGLMNTEAFFGQGTRLTVV.

The rearrangement links TRBV2 to TRBJ2-1; D is uncertain. V gave up 8 bases and J gave up 9 bases, with 11 bases separating them. The germline V gene encodes CDR1 SNHLY and CDR2 FYNNEI. This CDR3 is 11 amino acids long. The DNA for the CDR3 is TGTGCCAGCGGAACCTTGGTTGAGCAGTTCTTC. Translation gives CASGTLVEQFF. Supplemented by reference TRBV2 and TRBJ2-1, the full variable domain reads EPEVTQTPSHQVTQMGQEVILRCVPISNHLYFYWYRQILGQKVEFLVSFYNNEISEKSEIFDDQFSVERPDGSNFTLKIRSTKLEDSAMYFCASGTLVEQFFGPGTRLTVL.

About this clone itself: The germline gene is not matched at one end of the junction; a read error may be the cause. J is TRBJ2-1 and V is TRBV7-9; TRBD2 is a possible D gene (6 bases). The CDR3 loop spans 14 amino acids. Germline assignment: CDR1 SEHNR and CDR2 FQNEAQ (reference sequence). The CDR3 loop is CASRPEGSGPRFIF. The CDR3 nucleotides read TGTGCCAGCCGCCCCGAGGGTAGCGGCCCTCGCTTCATCTTC. The whole variable domain, remainder taken from reference TRBV7-9 and TRBJ2-1, is DTGVSQNPRHKITKRGQNVTFRCDPISEHNRLYWYRQTLGQGPEFLTYFQNEAQLEKSRLLSDRFSAERPKGSFSTLEIQRTEQGDSAMYLCASRPEGSGPRFIFGPGTRLTVL.

The chain joins TRBV7-1 to TRBJ2-7; D call uncertain. TRBV7-1 is an ORF, and what it does is uncertain. The V end lost 4 bases, the J end lost 0 bases, and 7 bases lay between the germline ends. The CDR3 runs to 13 residues. CDR3 region: CASSLSVSYEQYF. The DNA of the CDR3 is TGTGCCAGCAGCTTATCCGTCTCCTACGAGCAGTACTTC.

The table lists this clone with a count of one. V and J are TRBV27 and TRBJ1-6; 7 nucleotides line up with TRBD1. This CDR3 spans 14 amino acids. CDR1 is MNHEY and CDR2 is SMNVEV in the germline V gene (reference sequence). V dropped 6 bases and J dropped 3; count of bases not matched to a gene: 2. The CDR3 protein is CASRGDSYNSPLHF. The CDR3 bases are TGTGCCAGCAGGGGGGACAGCTATAATTCACCCCTCCACTTT.

This chain connects TRBV18 to TRBJ2-7, with a tentative D call TRBD1 (5 bases). The CDR3 extends over 14 amino acids. The germline V gene encodes CDR1 KGHSH and CDR2 LQKENI. Between the trimmed V and J ends, which lost 4 bases and 3 bases, there was a span of 13 bases. The CDR3 here is CASSQGLQFYEQYF. CDR3 bases: TGTGCCAGCTCACAGGGGCTTCAATTCTACGAGCAGTACTTC.

The chain carries TRBV4-1 and TRBJ2-6, with 11 nucleotides matching TRBD1. The CDR3 is 16 amino acids. The junction had 9 bases not matched to a gene; V was cut back by 6 bases and J by 8 bases. Germline-derived CDR1 and CDR2 are MGHRA and YSYEKL. This chain's CDR3 is CASSRPGQGVSNVLTF. The CDR3 DNA is TGCGCCAGCAGTCGACCGGGACAGGGGGTCTCCAACGTCCTGACTTTC.

J is TRBJ2-5 and V is TRBV30; TRBD2 aligns across 11 bases. J was trimmed by 2 bases and V by 5 bases; bases with no gene match: 10. Germline assignment: CDR1 GTSNPN and CDR2 SVGIG (reference sequence). CDR3 length equals 16 residues. CDR3 DNA sequence: TGTGCCTGGGCCGACCTCGGGACTAGCGGACAAGAGACCCAGTACTTC. It translates to CAWADLGTSGQETQYF.

CDR3 in amino acids: CSAPRAGLTDTQYF. CDR3 nucleotides: TGCAGCGCACCCAGAGCGGGCCTCACAGATACGCAGTATTTT. This sequence joins TRBV29-1 and TRBJ2-3; possibly TRBD2 for D (6 bases). The CDR3 covers 14 residues. The V gene's germline CDR1 is SQVTM and CDR2 ANQGSEA. V dropped 7 bases and J dropped 2 bases, with 16 bases sitting between them.

The genes are TRBV18 and TRBJ1-3, with a possible D match to TRBD1 (6 bases). The CDR3 covers 18 residues. The V and J ends lost 1 base and 7 bases respectively, with 23 bases between them. CDR1 is KGHSH and CDR2 is LQKENI in the germline V gene. The CDR3 loop reads CASSPLPRLQGIWNTIYF. CDR3 coding DNA: TGTGCCAGCTCACCACTCCCTCGGCTACAGGGAATCTGGAACACCATATATTTT.

The chain links TRBV5-1 to TRBJ2-3; 15 bases fit TRBD2. V lost 9 bases and J lost 0; bases outside the gene matches: 14. Germline CDR1 is SGHRS and CDR2 is YFSETQ. The CDR3 extends over 19 amino acids. The DNA for the CDR3 is TGCGCCAACCGAACCGGGACTAGCGGGAGGCGAGCTAGCACAGATACGCAGTATTTT. This sequence encodes CANRTGTSGRRASTDTQYF. The full variable domain, rest sourced from reference TRBV5-1 and TRBJ2-3, is KAGVTQTPRYLIKTRGQQVTLSCSPISGHRSVSWYQQTPGQGLQFLFEYFSETQRNKGNFPGRFSGRQFSNSRSEMNVSTLELGDSALYLCANRTGTSGRRASTDTQYFGPGTRLTVL.

V and J are TRBV6-1 and TRBJ2-3; TRBD1 agrees at 8 bases. Germline assignment: CDR1 MNHNS and CDR2 SASEGT. The CDR3 sequence is 14 residues long. V lost 4 bases, J lost 4 bases, and 4 bases stayed unmatched. The CDR3 spells CASSGQGFADTQYF. DNA of the CDR3: TGTGCCAGCAGTGGACAGGGGTTTGCAGATACGCAGTATTTT.

This chain links TRBV4-1 with TRBJ1-4, with a weak D call TRBD1 (5 bases). The V end was cut by 5 bases, the J end by 7 bases, with 14 bases between. The CDR3 loop spans 14 amino acids. Germline loops: CDR1 MGHRA, CDR2 YSYEKL. The chain's CDR3 is CASSIQERGEKLFF. DNA for the CDR3: TGCGCCAGCAGCATACAAGAAAGGGGTGAAAAACTGTTTTTT.

The chain joins TRBV27 to TRBJ2-1; 15 nucleotides agree with TRBD2. CDR3 length equals 15 residues. The V gene end was trimmed by 4 bases and the J gene end by 10 bases; junction bases not matched to a gene: 5. Per germline, CDR1 MNHEY and CDR2 SMNVEV (reference sequence). CDR3 nucleotides: TGTGCCAGCAGTTCATGGACTAGCGGGAGGGTAGAGCAGTTCTTC. This gives the protein CASSSWTSGRVEQFF.

The chain is built from TRBV7-9 and TRBJ1-1, with TRBD1 identical over 7 bases. V gave up 1 base and J gave up 6 bases; unmatched junction bases: 5. Germline V gene sequence: CDR1 SEHNR, CDR2 FQNEAQ (reference sequence). CDR3 length: 14 amino acids. CDR3 region: CASSLDQGVSEAFF. The CDR3 nucleotides are TGTGCCAGCAGCTTAGACCAGGGGGTCTCTGAAGCTTTCTTT.

The count of this clone is one. This chain connects TRBV7-9 to TRBJ1-3; 8 bases match TRBD1. The trim removed 1 base at V and 1 base at J, leaving 6 bases unmatched. CDR1 is SEHNR, CDR2 FQNEAQ, per germline (reference sequence). This CDR3 region has 17 residues. CDR3 loop: CASSLVQGARSGNTIYF. The CDR3 DNA follows: TGTGCCAGCAGCTTAGTTCAGGGGGCGAGGTCTGGAAACACCATATATTTT.